The present T cell receptor (beta chain) was sequenced within a study of T cell responses to AZD1222 COVID-19 vaccine (dated by TCRdb to the early 2020s). With regard to the full study: A total of 240 or so trial participants underwent TCR sequencing, of whom about 210 had received two doses of AZD1222 and some 25 had received two doses of the MenACWY control vaccine. Trial participants were enrolled into age subgroups of 18-55, 56-69 and 70-plus years, which contained about 160, 30 and 59 TCR-sequenced participants, respectively. Overall results and qualifications from the work: Reportedly, close to half of the unique spike-specific TCRs recognized epitopes lying outside the regions that are mutated in the B.1.351 and B.1.1.7 variants. In the small 56-69-year group, the increase in depth fell short of significance, most likely because of low power. The whole spike protein was spanned by vaccine-associated CD4 TCRs, and dominant responses were seen in regions 160-218 and 743-854. Most participants were white British and females outnumbered males, and the authors suggested that clonal diversity may have been underestimated. No day 14 peak-response samples were available, so repertoires were characterized only after the peak T cell response. A significant rise in spike-specific TCR breadth and depth was observed after two AZD1222 doses relative to day 0 and relative to MenACWY recipients. Only six or seven AZD1222 recipients were SARS-CoV-2 seropositive at baseline, limiting conclusions about previously exposed vaccinees.

The label giving this sample's time point can be read as: about 28 days (+/-7) after the second vaccine dose. AZD1222 recipients with second doses at about 4 weeks or about 12 weeks were pooled, because spike-specific TCR depth and breadth did not differ between schedules. Vaccinee samples came from UK trials COV001 and COV002, including a single-blind randomized controlled phase 2/3 trial of AZD1222 (ChAdOx1 nCoV-19) in healthy adults. For TCRbeta chain sequencing, PBMC samples from trial participants were taken at day 0 and at day 28 after the second dose. The CDR3 regions of human TCRbeta chains were analyzed by immunosequencing. On the authors' methods: TCRs in the repertoires were matched against a reference library of SARS-CoV-2-specific TCRs that had been generated with the MIRA antigen-specificity platform. Breadth meant the fraction of unique TCRs that were SARS-CoV-2-associated, whereas depth meant the fraction of total T cells that were SARS-CoV-2-associated. Each spike-specific TCR was assigned to its reactive spike region and to a CD4 or CD8 class using the MIRA data. Log10-transformed breadth and depth values were compared by one-way ANOVA with Sidak's multiple comparisons tests. In TCRdb, the immuneACCESS table is reduced to in-frame sequences with V and J assigned. These tables do not hold every clone; where another copy was compared, an unresolved V gene accounts for under half, and the others remain unexplained. The DNA was the basis for D and trimming; V, J and clone size are from that table. Recorded for this sample are more than 120,000 clones; 85% to 90% of them occurred a single time. The top ten clones comprise about 1.5% of the sample.

Cut back by 5 bases and 1 base, the V and J ends lie 10 bases apart. As encoded in the germline V gene, CDR1 is SGHRS while CDR2 is YFSETQ. The CDR3 measures 14 amino acids from cysteine to phenylalanine. Of all the DNA, just the CDR3 is kept, 42 bases in frame from base 1. On this clone itself: Its antigen is currently not known. The sample holds no much larger clone one base away, and base qualities are not on file.

The clonotype originates from an adult who received the AZD1222 COVID-19 vaccine. The sequence is built from TRBV5-1 and TRBJ1-3, with an unclear D gene assignment. The material sequenced was peripheral blood, taken 28 days after the second AZD1222 dose. The CDR3 sequence is CASSIEGSGNTIYF. The DNA sequence is TGCGCCAGCAGTATAGAGGGATCTGGAAACACCATATATTTT. With all but the CDR3 taken from the reference TRBV5-1 and TRBJ1-3 genes, the full variable domain is: KAGVTQTPRYLIKTRGQQVTLSCSPISGHRSVSWYQQTPGQGLQFLFEYFSETQRNKGNFPGRFSGRQFSNSRSEMNVSTLELGDSALYLCASSIEGSGNTIYFGEGSWLTVV.